The 7 T cell receptor beta chains below all came from one sample that was sequenced in a study of blood T cell repertoires in COVID-19. Sequenced by immunoSEQ multiplex PCR; TCRdb stores in-frame clones only, minus some. Of 150,000 to 200,000 clones listed, about 88% are singletons. The sample comprised PBMCs or T cells enriched from blood (not recorded which). These TCRs come from a woman aged 18-30 years who had recovered from COVID-19.

The chain employs TRBV5-1 and TRBJ1-3; a possible D gene is TRBD1 (6 bases). The germline V gene has CDR1 SGHRS and CDR2 YFSETQ. There are 16 residues in the CDR3. The V gene lost 4 bases and the J gene lost 0 bases, with 14 bases spanning the gap. In nucleotides, the CDR3 is TGCGCCAGCAGCCTGGGGACATTGGCCTCTGGAAACACCATATATTTT. Protein sequence: CASSLGTLASGNTIYF.

The chain recombines TRBV2 with TRBJ2-7; a possible D gene is TRBD2 (6 bases). This CDR3 is 15 amino acids long. V was shortened by 2 bases and J by 7 bases, with 18 bases between the two germline ends. Germline loops: CDR1 SNHLY, CDR2 FYNNEI. CDR3: CASSERGAYLREQYF. CDR3 coding DNA: TGTGCCAGCAGTGAACGCGGGGCCTATCTGCGGGAGCAGTACTTC.

V usage is TRBV19 and J usage is TRBJ2-7; TRBD1 is a possible D gene (6 bases). Germline lookup yields CDR1 LNHDA and CDR2 SQIVND (reference sequence). Trimming removed 7 bases from V and 1 base from J, with 14 bases in between. The CDR3 runs to 14 residues. CDR3 protein: CASKETGPSYEQYF. The CDR3 DNA is TGTGCCAGTAAAGAGACAGGCCCGTCCTACGAGCAGTACTTC.

The chain joins TRBV19 to TRBJ2-3; D is possibly TRBD2 (7 bases). Germline loops: CDR1 LNHDA, CDR2 SQIVND (reference sequence). V dropped 1 base and J dropped 3 bases, with 14 bases sitting between them. The CDR3 sequence is 16 residues long. DNA of the CDR3: TGTGCCAGTAGTATAGGATGGGGGGGCCTGACAGATACGCAGTATTTT. It yields the protein CASSIGWGGLTDTQYF.

The chain uses TRBV7-8 and TRBJ1-2, with 9 bases matching TRBD1. The CDR3 has 15 residues. Per the germline V gene, CDR1 is SGHVS and CDR2 is FQNEAQ. Trimming took 1 base from V and 8 from J; bases not matched to a gene: 8. CDR3: CASSLGIQGAGGYTF. The CDR3 region has the DNA TGTGCCAGCAGCTTAGGGATACAGGGGGCCGGGGGCTACACCTTC.

V and J are TRBV9 and TRBJ2-3; tentative D call: TRBD1 (5 bases). Germline V gene sequence: CDR1 SGDLS, CDR2 YYNGEE. Trimming took 1 base from V and 2 from J, leaving 8 bases between them. The CDR3 has 14 residues. The CDR3 sequence: CASSVTRVTDTQYF. DNA of the CDR3: TGTGCCAGCAGCGTAACCAGGGTCACAGATACGCAGTATTTT.

There are many counts of this clone. The sample has other DNA sequences that encode this CDR3 too. J is TRBJ2-7 and V is TRBV6-5; possible D gene TRBD2, 6 bases. The germline gives CDR1 MNHEY, CDR2 SVGAGI. V shed 3 bases and J shed 7 bases, with 7 bases lying between them. This CDR3 comprises 11 residues. CDR3 sequence reads: CASSYGGEQYF. CDR3 DNA sequence: TGTGCCAGCAGTTATGGGGGGGAGCAGTACTTC.